These 27 T cell receptor beta chains were all obtained from the same sample, sequenced in a study of beta chain features in type 1 diabetes. Every isolated RNA sample was fully reverse transcribed, so sequencing captured expressed TCRB transcripts. The table came from immunoSEQ multiplex PCR; TCRdb's copy has only in-frame clones and leaves some out. The top ten clones hold about 0.06% of a sample with about half a million clones, approximately 31% of them seen once. The sequenced sample consisted of naive CD4+ T cells from blood. Every receptor here comes from a man aged 18-30 years in good health.

The V call is TRBV9, the J call TRBJ2-7; D unclear. The germline CDR1 and CDR2 sequences are SGDLS and YYNGEE. The CDR3 runs 16 residues. Deletions cut 0 bases from V and 0 bases from J, with 13 bases between. CDR3 nucleotides: TGTGCCAGCAGCGTAGGCGTCCGCGGTAACTCCTACGAGCAGTACTTC. Protein: CASSVGVRGNSYEQYF.

In this sample, this clone turned up a few times. The rearrangement links TRBV20-1 to TRBJ2-3; perhaps TRBD1 as D (5 bases). The V and J ends lost 3 bases and 6 bases respectively, with 7 bases between them. CDR3 size: 11 residues. Looked up from germline, CDR1 is DFQATT and CDR2 is SNEGSKA (reference sequence). Here the CDR3 DNA reads TGCAGTGCTAGTTCAGGGGATACGCAGTATTTT. Amino acid sequence: CSASSGDTQYF.

This clone turned up a few times. The chain recombines TRBV20-1 with TRBJ2-1; TRBD2 is a possible D gene (7 bases). The CDR3 spans 11 residues. The V end was cut by 4 bases, the J end by 12 bases, with 13 bases between. Germline lookup yields CDR1 DFQATT and CDR2 SNEGSKA (reference sequence). The CDR3 DNA is TGCAGTGCTAAACAGGGACTATGGCAGTTCTTC. Encoded protein: CSAKQGLWQFF.

This CDR3 reads CASIRTQHPYEQYF. The CDR3 DNA reads TGTGCCAGCATAAGGACACAACACCCCTACGAGCAGTACTTC. The V gene is TRBV28, the J gene TRBJ2-7, with D possibly being TRBD1 (5 bases). The CDR3 consists of 14 residues. Germline CDR1 reads MDHEN; CDR2 reads SYDVKM. V was trimmed by 7 bases and J by 2 bases, leaving 15 bases between them.

This clone occurred a few times. The chain joins TRBV7-9 to TRBJ2-7; D call uncertain. This CDR3 is 12 amino acids long. Trimming stripped 2 bases from V and 6 bases from J, with 8 bases between. In germline, CDR1 is SEHNR, CDR2 FQNEAQ (reference sequence). In DNA, the CDR3 is TGTGCCAGCAGCTTAACAGTCGGCGAGCAGTACTTC. This translates into CASSLTVGEQYF.

The rearrangement links TRBV29-1 to TRBJ2-5; TRBD1 agrees at 8 bases. V lost 4 bases to trimming and J lost 5 bases; unmatched junction nucleotides: 6. The CDR3 runs to 13 residues. Germline V gene data show CDR1 as SQVTM and CDR2 as ANQGSEA. Here the CDR3 reads CSVGAGGLETQYF. For the CDR3, the DNA is TGCAGCGTTGGGGCAGGGGGCCTGGAGACCCAGTACTTC.

This rearrangement joins TRBV18 to TRBJ2-7; D might be TRBD1 or TRBD2, each matching 5 bases. CDR3 length: 16 amino acids. The ends were cut back, 0 bases at V and 0 bases at J, with 12 bases in the middle. Germline V CDR1 and CDR2: KGHSH, LQKENI. The CDR3 spells CASSPPGTGSSYEQYF. CDR3 coding DNA: TGTGCCAGCTCACCACCAGGGACGGGAAGCTCCTACGAGCAGTACTTC.

This chain connects TRBV6-1 to TRBJ2-1; no clear D gene. Trimming took 1 base from V and 3 from J, leaving 4 bases between them. CDR1 is MNHNS and CDR2 is SASEGT in the germline V gene. This CDR3 is built from 13 residues. CDR3 loop: CASSEDSYNEQFF. As DNA, the CDR3 is TGTGCCAGCAGTGAAGACAGCTACAATGAGCAGTTCTTC.

In its sample, this clone was seen a few times. This chain joins TRBV30 and TRBJ2-6; D remains ambiguous. The CDR3 length is 14 residues. The ends were cut back, 0 bases at V and 0 bases at J, with 3 bases in the middle. Germline values: CDR1 GTSNPN, CDR2 SVGIG (reference sequence). The CDR3 DNA reads as TGTGCCTGGAGTGTTTACTCTGGGGCCAACGTCCTGACTTTC. This translates into CAWSVYSGANVLTF.

The chain recombines TRBV5-1 with TRBJ2-3; D remains ambiguous. V lost 4 bases and J lost 4, with 7 bases in between. Germline V gene lookup returns CDR1 SGHRS and CDR2 YFSETQ. The CDR3 has 12 amino acids. CDR3 protein: CASSTRPDTQYF. The CDR3 DNA reads TGCGCCAGCAGCACCCGACCAGATACGCAGTATTTT.

The rearrangement uses TRBV5-1 and TRBJ2-3, with a tentative D call TRBD2 (5 bases). Trimming stripped 0 bases from V and 2 bases from J, with 7 bases between. This CDR3 has 14 residues. The germline V gene has CDR1 SGHRS and CDR2 YFSETQ. In nucleotides, the CDR3 is TGCGCCAGCAGCTTGGGGGAGACCACAGATACGCAGTATTTT. As protein: CASSLGETTDTQYF.

The chain combines TRBV7-2 with TRBJ2-7, with TRBD2 matching 13 bases. This CDR3 has 15 amino acids. CDR1 and CDR2 from the germline V gene are SGHTA and FQGNSA. With 1 base clipped from V and 7 bases from J, the junction kept 4 bases outside the gene matches. The CDR3 sequence is CASSLELAGGQEQYF. Written as DNA, the CDR3 is TGTGCCAGCAGCTTAGAACTAGCGGGAGGGCAGGAGCAGTACTTC.

The chain carries TRBV27 and TRBJ2-7; D unclear. The germline CDR1 and CDR2 sequences are MNHEY and SMNVEV (reference sequence). The CDR3 has 14 amino acids. Between the trimmed V and J ends, which lost 5 bases and 3 bases, there was a span of 14 bases. The CDR3 DNA is TGTGCCAGCAGTCCATCTCGACTGCGCTACGAGCAGTACTTC. Translation gives CASSPSRLRYEQYF.

V and J are TRBV9 and TRBJ1-1; 7 nucleotides match TRBD1. The CDR3 is made up of 15 amino acids. V trimming: 4 bases; J trimming: 5 bases; junction bases outside the gene matches: 11. The germline V gene has CDR1 SGDLS and CDR2 YYNGEE. CDR3 region: CASSPNQGGETEAFF. The CDR3 nucleotides are TGTGCCAGCAGCCCTAACCAGGGGGGCGAAACTGAAGCTTTCTTT.

This clone has only a few counts. Other DNA sequences from this sample encode an identical CDR3 as well. DNA of the CDR3: TGTGCCTGGAGCTTACAGGGGAATGAAAAACTGTTTTTT. The encoded protein is CAWSLQGNEKLFF. The chain has TRBV30 and TRBJ1-4, with 7 positions matching TRBD1. Germline values: CDR1 GTSNPN, CDR2 SVGIG (reference sequence). The CDR3 length is 13 residues. The V segment lost 3 bases and the J segment 5 bases; nucleotides outside the gene matches: 3.

The chain combines TRBV14 with TRBJ1-2, with D maybe TRBD1 (5 bases). The V and J ends lost 1 base and 2 bases respectively, with 14 bases between them. Germline V gene sequence: CDR1 SGHDN, CDR2 FVKESK. CDR3 length: 16 amino acids. The CDR3 reads CASSQGQQIVNYGYTF. In DNA form, the CDR3 reads TGTGCCAGCAGCCAAGGACAGCAGATAGTAAACTATGGCTACACCTTC. Drawing the rest from reference TRBV14 and TRBJ1-2, the complete variable domain is EAGVTQFPSHSVIEKGQTVTLRCDPISGHDNLYWYRRVMGKEIKFLLHFVKESKQDESGMPNNRFLAERTGGTYSTLKVQPAELEDSGVYFCASSQGQQIVNYGYTFGSGTRLTVV.

This clone came up a few times. The chain has TRBV7-8 and TRBJ2-3, with 8 bases aligning to TRBD2. Germline V gene sequence: CDR1 SGHVS, CDR2 FQNEAQ. The length of the CDR3 is 16 residues. J was trimmed by 5 bases and V by 5 bases; bases with no gene match: 12. The CDR3 loop is CASSERVAGPLDTQYF. CDR3 DNA sequence: TGTGCCAGCAGCGAACGGGTAGCGGGGCCGTTAGATACGCAGTATTTT.

The V and J genes are TRBV2 and TRBJ2-7, with D unclear. Germline lookup yields CDR1 SNHLY and CDR2 FYNNEI. V lost 4 bases to trimming and J lost 5 bases, with 9 bases between them. CDR3 length: 12 amino acids. The CDR3 region is CASSGWIDEQYF. In DNA, the CDR3 is TGTGCCAGCAGTGGATGGATCGACGAGCAGTACTTC.

This chain connects TRBV9 to TRBJ2-1, with TRBD2 identical over 7 bases. V lost 3 bases and J lost 6; bases outside the gene matches: 9. Germline V gene sequence: CDR1 SGDLS, CDR2 YYNGEE. CDR3 size: 15 residues. The CDR3 reads CASSEGLAAFNEQFF. CDR3 bases: TGTGCCAGCAGCGAGGGGCTAGCGGCCTTCAATGAGCAGTTCTTC.

This clone was observed a few times. CDR3 protein: CASSLTVWSPQETQYF. Written as DNA, the CDR3 is TGTGCCAGCAGCTTGACGGTGTGGTCCCCTCAAGAGACCCAGTACTTC. J is TRBJ2-5 and V is TRBV5-6; no definite D call. CDR1 is SGHDT and CDR2 is YYEEEE in the germline V gene. V shed 1 base and J shed 2 bases, with 15 bases lying between them. The CDR3 spans 16 residues.

The rearrangement links TRBV10-3 to TRBJ2-3; 10 bases fit TRBD2. The CDR3 sequence is 15 residues long. Germline lookup yields CDR1 ENHRY and CDR2 SYGVKD. After removal of 7 bases from V and 3 bases from J, the junction contained 7 bases not matched to a gene. DNA of the CDR3: TGTGCCATCAACCGAGCGGGAGGGCCTACAGATACGCAGTATTTT. Its protein product is CAINRAGGPTDTQYF.

The chain has TRBV7-2 and TRBJ2-3, with a possible D match to TRBD2 (5 bases). CDR3 length equals 16 residues. The germline V and J ends were trimmed by 1 base and 4 bases, with 15 bases remaining between them. CDR1 is SGHTA and CDR2 is FQGNSA in the germline V gene. CDR3 bases: TGTGCCAGCAGCTTAGTTGGCGGGCCATCGGCAGATACGCAGTATTTT. Translation: CASSLVGGPSADTQYF.

This clone occurred a few times. This chain links TRBV19 with TRBJ1-2; no clear D. Looked up from germline, CDR1 is LNHDA and CDR2 is SQIVND (reference sequence). The CDR3 loop spans 13 amino acids. With 5 bases removed from V and 7 bases from J, the gap between germline ends came to 14 bases. CDR3 protein: CASSHRGSGGYTF. The DNA for the CDR3 is TGTGCCAGTAGTCATCGCGGTTCGGGTGGCTACACCTTC.

The V gene is TRBV14, the J gene TRBJ2-2, with D uncertain. V shed 4 bases and J shed 1 base, with 13 bases lying between them. CDR3 length equals 16 residues. Germline V gene data show CDR1 as SGHDN and CDR2 as FVKESK. CDR3 DNA sequence: TGTGCCAGCAGCCTCTCGTGGATCGAGAACACCGGGGAGCTGTTTTTT. Its protein is CASSLSWIENTGELFF. The full variable domain, completed using reference TRBV14 and TRBJ2-2, is EAGVTQFPSHSVIEKGQTVTLRCDPISGHDNLYWYRRVMGKEIKFLLHFVKESKQDESGMPNNRFLAERTGGTYSTLKVQPAELEDSGVYFCASSLSWIENTGELFFGEGSRLTVL.

The chain combines TRBV6-5 with TRBJ2-1; unclear D gene. The CDR3 has 13 residues. From germline, CDR1 is MNHEY and CDR2 SVGAGI. Trimming removed 6 bases from V and 6 bases from J, with 12 bases in between. The CDR3 spells CASRERVSNEQFF. CDR3 in DNA: TGTGCCAGCAGGGAAAGGGTATCCAATGAGCAGTTCTTC.

This clone was observed a handful of times. This chain joins TRBV5-1 and TRBJ2-3; 10 bases are shared with TRBD2. The junction had 14 bases not matched to a gene; V was cut back by 7 bases and J by 6 bases. Per germline, CDR1 SGHRS and CDR2 YFSETQ. The CDR3 covers 16 residues. The CDR3 is CASPNVEAGGEDTQYF. CDR3 sequence (DNA): TGCGCCAGCCCCAATGTAGAAGCGGGAGGGGAGGATACGCAGTATTTT.

This clone was observed a handful of times. The CDR3 bases are TGTGCCAGCAGCTCCGCTAGCGGGGATAACACCGGGGAGCTGTTTTTT. The encoded protein is CASSSASGDNTGELFF. The V gene is TRBV11-2, the J gene TRBJ2-2, with 9 bases aligning to TRBD2. The CDR3 has 16 residues. Germline CDR1 is SGHAT and CDR2 is FQNNGV. V trimming: 4 bases; J trimming: 2 bases; junction bases outside the gene matches: 5. Using reference TRBV11-2 and TRBJ2-2 for the parts outside the CDR3, the full variable domain is EAGVAQSPRYKIIEKRQSVAFWCNPISGHATLYWYQQILGQGPKLLIQFQNNGVVDDSQLPKDRFSAERLKGVDSTLKIQPAKLEDSAVYLCASSSASGDNTGELFFGEGSRLTVL.